The rows below give T cell receptor beta chains drawn from one sample of a study of T cell responses to AZD1222 COVID-19 vaccine. Clones were sequenced by immunoSEQ multiplex PCR, and TCRdb holds only the in-frame ones, with some missing. The sample shows around 130,000 clones, 94% of them seen only once. The sequencing here drew on peripheral blood, taken on day 0 of AZD1222 vaccination. The receptors derive from an adult in good health. Both conserved end residues are part of each CDR3. A D gene is named only where the DNA matches it firmly. Only some rows state a clone size, as once, few, many or a class for expanded clones.

-	-	TRBV6-5	TRBJ2-4	TGTGCCAGCAGTTACAGGAAGGCCCAGGACATTCAGTACTTC	CASSYRKAQDIQYF
-	-	TRBV28	TRBJ1-1	TGTGCCAGCAGTTTGGGGGGTCACACTGAAGCTTTCTTT	CASSLGGHTEAFF
-	-	TRBV28	TRBJ2-7	TGTGCCAGCGTCCAAGCCGGGATCCGGTACGAGCAGTACTTC	CASVQAGIRYEQYF
-	-	TRBV10-3	TRBJ2-4	TGTGCCATCGGTCAGACCGAAAACATTCAGTACTTC	CAIGQTENIQYF
-	-	TRBV19	TRBJ1-1	TGTGCCAGTAGGATACAACAGGGTCCCACTGAAGCTTTCTTT	CASRIQQGPTEAFF
few	TRBD1	TRBV19	TRBJ1-4	TGTGCCAGTAGGACGATTCTGACAGGGAGGACTAATGAAAAACTGTTTTTT	CASRTILTGRTNEKLFF
-	-	TRBV13	TRBJ1-1	TGTGCCAGCAGCCGCGAACAAATGAACACTGAAGCTTTCTTT	CASSREQMNTEAFF
-	-	TRBV6-1	TRBJ1-1	TGTGCCAGCAGTGAATTTGGGTCTCCTGAAGCTTTCTTT	CASSEFGSPEAFF
-	TRBD2	TRBV27	TRBJ2-7	TGTGCCAGCAGTCCTAGCGGCAGCAAGCAGTACTTC	CASSPSGSKQYF
-	TRBD1	TRBV5-1	TRBJ1-1	TGCGCCAGCAGCTTCGAAGGGGGCGAGGTGAACACTGAAGCTTTCTTT	CASSFEGGEVNTEAFF
-	TRBD1	TRBV2	TRBJ2-7	TGTGCCAGCACGATACAGGGGAGCGAGCAGTACTTC	CASTIQGSEQYF
-	-	TRBV5-6	TRBJ1-1	TGTGCCAGCAGCTACTCACGGTACACTGAAGCTTTCTTT	CASSYSRYTEAFF
-	-	TRBV12-3/TRBV12-4	TRBJ1-1	TGTGCCAGCAGCTCCACACGGGAAGCTTTCTTT	CASSSTREAFF
-	TRBD1	TRBV15	TRBJ2-1	TGTGCCACCTCAGGGGGCGGGGATGAGCAGTTCTTC	CATSGGGDEQFF
-	TRBD2	TRBV5-1	TRBJ2-1	TGCGCCAGCAGCTTGGAGCGGGAGGGCCGTCGGTTCTTC	CASSLEREGRRFF
-	-	TRBV7-2	TRBJ2-3	TGTGCCAGCAGCTTAAGTCTTTCAGATACGCAGTATTTT	CASSLSLSDTQYF
-	TRBD2	TRBV4-2	TRBJ2-2	TGTGCCAGCAGCCAATACCCCCAGCGGGAGATATCCGGGGAGCTGTTTTTT	CASSQYPQREISGELFF
-	TRBD1	TRBV3-1/TRBV3-2	TRBJ2-7	TGTGCCAGCAGCCTTGAAAGGGGGCGCGAGCAGTACTTC	CASSLERGREQYF
-	-	TRBV5-8	TRBJ1-2	TGTGCCAGCAGGAGAAGGGTAGACTATGGCTACACCTTC	CASRRRVDYGYTF
-	TRBD2	TRBV6-4	TRBJ2-3	TGTGCCAGCAGTCCTAGCGGGAGTCGCCCAGATACGCAGTATTTT	CASSPSGSRPDTQYF
-	-	TRBV2	TRBJ2-7	TGTGCCAGCAGTGGGGCCCCCCGGAAGCGGAACTCCTACGAGCAGTACTTC	CASSGAPRKRNSYEQYF
once	-	TRBV27	TRBJ2-1	TGTGCCAGCAGGAGCGGCGGCTCCTACAATGAGCAGTTCTTC	CASRSGGSYNEQFF
-	-	TRBV19	TRBJ2-3	TGTGCCAGTAAACAGGCGGGGACAGATACGCAGTATTTT	CASKQAGTDTQYF
-	-	TRBV4-1	TRBJ1-5	TGCGCCAGCAGCCTATTCGAGATTAGCAATCAGCCCCAGCATTTT	CASSLFEISNQPQHF
-	TRBD1	TRBV6-5	TRBJ1-2	TGTGCCAGCAGTTACTCGAGTCCCGGACAGGGAGAAGACACCTTC	CASSYSSPGQGEDTF
-	TRBD2	TRBV12-5	TRBJ2-5	TGTGCTAGTGGTTTGGGGCTAGCGGGAGTCCAAGAGACCCAGTACTTC	CASGLGLAGVQETQYF
-	-	TRBV2	TRBJ1-2	TGTGCCAGCAGTCCAGAGAACTATGGCTACACCTTC	CASSPENYGYTF
once	-	TRBV24-1	TRBJ2-2	TGTGCCACCAGTGATTTTCACGTTGGAGGGTCCGCCGGGGAGCTGTTTTTT	CATSDFHVGGSAGELFF
-	-	TRBV4-3	TRBJ2-3	TGCGCCAGCAGCTCCATCAGTGAGTTCACAGATACGCAGTATTTT	CASSSISEFTDTQYF
-	TRBD2	TRBV3-1/TRBV3-2	TRBJ2-4	TGTGCCAGCAGCCAGTTCCTGACTAGCGTGACCGACATTCAGTACTTC	CASSQFLTSVTDIQYF
-	-	TRBV18	TRBJ1-2	TGTGCCAGCTCACCATCCCCCCCTGGTGGTGGCTACACCTTC	CASSPSPPGGGYTF
few	TRBD2	TRBV4-2	TRBJ2-3	TGTGCCAGCAGCCAAGCAGCTAGCGGGAACACAGATACGCAGTATTTT	CASSQAASGNTDTQYF
-	TRBD2	TRBV25-1	TRBJ2-1	TGTGCCAGCAGTAACCCTAGCGGGGTCGGGGGCTCCTACAATGAGCAGTTCTTC	CASSNPSGVGGSYNEQFF
-	-	TRBV28	TRBJ2-7	TGTGCCAGCAGCACTCCAGGGTACGAGCAGTACTTC	CASSTPGYEQYF
-	-	TRBV4-3	TRBJ1-1	TGCGCCAGCAGCCAAGATCGGGTAGGCCGGAACACTGAAGCTTTCTTT	CASSQDRVGRNTEAFF
-	-	TRBV7-9	TRBJ1-2	TGTGCCAGCAGCTTGGGGTCCGGTAAGGGCTACACCTTC	CASSLGSGKGYTF
-	TRBD2	TRBV30	TRBJ2-2	TGTGCCTGGAGGGGACTAGCGGGAGCGGACACCGGGGAGCTGTTTTTT	CAWRGLAGADTGELFF
few	-	TRBV12-3/TRBV12-4	TRBJ1-1	TGTGCCAGCAGTTTGTCTGGGCCCTATGAAGCTTTCTTT	CASSLSGPYEAFF
-	TRBD1	TRBV30	TRBJ1-5	TGTGCCTGGAGTGCAACCACCCGGACAGGGAGGAATCAGCCCCAGCATTTT	CAWSATTRTGRNQPQHF
-	-	TRBV28	TRBJ2-1	TGTGCCAGCAGCTCAAAGGGGGTTGAGCAGTTCTTC	CASSSKGVEQFF
-	-	TRBV20-1	TRBJ2-1	TGCAGTGCTAACCCTCGCGATGAGCAGTTCTTC	CSANPRDEQFF
-	-	TRBV5-1	TRBJ2-7	TGCGCCAGCAGCTTGGCTCAGCGGGCAGGAGAGCAGTACTTC	CASSLAQRAGEQYF
-	TRBD1	TRBV2	TRBJ1-1	TGTGCCATCCTGGACAGGGGGGATGAAGCTTTCTTT	CAILDRGDEAFF
-	-	TRBV4-2	TRBJ1-1	TGTGCCAGCAGCCAAGAAGGGAGGACTGAAGCTTTCTTT	CASSQEGRTEAFF
-	-	TRBV5-6	TRBJ1-2	TGTGCCAGCAGCTTGGTAGGAACTGGCCCAAGTGGCTACACCTTC	CASSLVGTGPSGYTF
-	-	TRBV30	TRBJ2-6	TGTGCCTGGAGTGGACAGAATGCAGGGGCCAACGTCCTGACTTTC	CAWSGQNAGANVLTF
-	-	TRBV19	TRBJ2-7	TGTGCCAGTAGTTCCGAGAGGAGCTCCTACGAGCAGTACTTC	CASSSERSSYEQYF
-	TRBD1	TRBV5-1	TRBJ1-2	TGCGCCAGCAGCTTTGGGACAGGGGGCTTCTATGGCTACACCTTC	CASSFGTGGFYGYTF
-	-	TRBV4-3	TRBJ2-1	TGCGCCAGCAGCCAAGATCGACCAGGTTACAATGAGCAGTTCTTC	CASSQDRPGYNEQFF
-	-	TRBV7-2	TRBJ2-2	TGTGCCAGCAAGTCATGGGGGGTCGACACCGGGGAGCTGTTTTTT	CASKSWGVDTGELFF
-	TRBD1	TRBV4-1	TRBJ2-1	TGCGCCAGCAGCCATTTATACAGGGGTCCATCCTACAATGAGCAGTTCTTC	CASSHLYRGPSYNEQFF
-	-	TRBV7-2	TRBJ2-7	TGTGCCAGCAGCCTGACAGGCCTGAGCTCCTACGAGCAGTACTTC	CASSLTGLSSYEQYF
few	-	TRBV6-5	TRBJ1-2	TGTGCCAGCAGACAGAACCCCTATGGCTACACCTTC	CASRQNPYGYTF
-	-	TRBV18	TRBJ2-2	TGTGCCAGCTCCCCAGGGGTGCACACCGGGGAGCTGTTTTTT	CASSPGVHTGELFF